These 26 T cell receptor beta chains originate from one sample sequenced in a study of T cell repertoires in cytomegalovirus infection. TCRdb processed the reads anew with MiXCR; each CDR3 protein has one entry. The table records 150,000 to 180,000 distinct CDR3 sequences, around 22% of them present only once. The sample consisted of PBMCs. Every receptor here comes from a human donor in good health (CMV status not recorded). Some clones in this sample may be carry-over from other donors' samples.

This clonotype has at least ten counts. V usage is TRBV7-2 and J usage is TRBJ2-3; 12 bases are a match to TRBD2. The germline gives CDR1 SGHTA, CDR2 FQGNSA. The V segment lost 8 bases and the J segment 2 bases; nucleotides outside the gene matches: 5. The CDR3 contains 15 residues. The CDR3 region is CASFRTSGNTDTQYF. The DNA for the CDR3 is TGTGCCAGCTTTCGGACTAGCGGGAACACAGATACGCAGTATTTT. The full variable domain, with the rest looked up from reference TRBV7-2 and TRBJ2-3, is GAGVSQSPSNKVTEKGKDVELRCDPISGHTALYWYRQSLGQGLEFLIYFQGNSAPDKSGLPSDRFSAERTGGSVSTLTIQRTQQEDSAVYLCASFRTSGNTDTQYFGPGTRLTVL.

The rearrangement links TRBV9 to TRBJ1-1; possibly TRBD1 for D (5 bases). The length of the CDR3 is 15 residues. The V end was cut by 3 bases, the J end by 3 bases, with 15 bases between. The germline V gene encodes CDR1 SGDLS and CDR2 YYNGEE. CDR3 residues: CASSEGPGSDTEAFF. DNA for the CDR3: TGTGCCAGCAGCGAGGGACCGGGCAGCGACACTGAAGCTTTCTTT.

This clonotype was found many times. This rearrangement joins TRBV29-1 to TRBJ2-1; 11 nucleotides line up with TRBD2. The CDR3 runs to 15 residues. V lost 1 base to trimming and J lost 4 bases; unmatched junction nucleotides: 3. The V gene's germline CDR1 is SQVTM and CDR2 ANQGSEA. CDR3 amino acids: CSVEASGGPYNEQFF. In DNA, the CDR3 is TGCAGCGTTGAAGCTAGCGGGGGGCCGTACAATGAGCAGTTCTTC.

The chain employs TRBV2 and TRBJ1-2; D gene ambiguous. Trimming took off 6 bases at V and 4 bases at J, with 18 bases between the two ends. Germline-derived CDR1 and CDR2 are SNHLY and FYNNEI. The CDR3 is made up of 15 amino acids. The CDR3 nucleotides are TGTGCCAGCAGCAAAAACAGCCTCAGCCTCTATGGCTACACCTTC. This gives the protein CASSKNSLSLYGYTF.

This clonotype was recorded at least ten times. The chain is built from TRBV12-3 or TRBV12-4 and TRBJ1-6; D remains ambiguous. The CDR3 runs 15 residues. V lost 1 base and J lost 7, with 11 bases in between. The CDR3 DNA follows: TGTGCCAGCAGTTTAGTTCGTGGGGAGAATTCACCCCTCCACTTT. This codes for CASSLVRGENSPLHF.

The V and J genes are TRBV29-1 and TRBJ2-2, with 7 bases fitting TRBD1. This CDR3 region has 12 residues. J was trimmed by 3 bases and V by 6 bases; bases with no gene match: 1. The V gene's germline CDR1 is SQVTM and CDR2 ANQGSEA. The CDR3 DNA sequence: TGCAGCGTGGGACAGTACACCGGGGAGCTGTTTTTT. Translation gives CSVGQYTGELFF.

In DNA, the CDR3 is TGCAGCGTTGAGGGGGGGAGCTCCTACAATGAGCAGTTCTTC. As protein: CSVEGGSSYNEQFF. The J gene is TRBJ2-1, the V gene TRBV29-1; 7 bases align to TRBD2. Trimming removed 3 bases from V and 0 bases from J; junction bases left unmatched: 2. The germline V gene has CDR1 SQVTM and CDR2 ANQGSEA. The CDR3 sequence is 14 residues long.

The chain couples TRBV27 to TRBJ2-2; possibly TRBD1 for D (6 bases). This CDR3 is built from 14 residues. Germline V gene sequence: CDR1 MNHEY, CDR2 SMNVEV (reference sequence). V was cut by 6 bases and J by 1 base, with 9 bases left in between. The CDR3 loop is CASRGAVNTGELFF. As DNA, the CDR3 is TGTGCCAGCAGGGGGGCGGTGAACACCGGGGAGCTGTTTTTT.

In regard to this clonotype: Since a much larger clone is just one base distant, this may be a read error. The rearrangement uses TRBV28 and TRBJ2-5, with 8 bases matching TRBD1. J lost 5 bases, V lost 5 bases, and 10 bases had no gene match. Per the germline V gene, CDR1 is MDHEN and CDR2 is SYDVKM. This CDR3 has 15 amino acids. The CDR3 bases are TGTGCCAGCAGTCGTTGCAGGGGGCCGCTGGAGACCCAGTACTTC. As protein: CASSRCRGPLETQYF. The full variable domain, in which reference TRBV28 and TRBJ2-5 provide the parts outside the CDR3, is DVKVTQSSRYLVKRTGEKVFLECVQDMDHENMFWYRQDPGLGLRLIYFSYDVKMKEKGDIPEGYSVSREKKERFSLILESASTNQTSMYLCASSRCRGPLETQYFGPGTRLLVL.

The chain combines TRBV12-3 or TRBV12-4 with TRBJ1-5; D is possibly TRBD1 (5 bases). The CDR3 is 15 amino acids. The V end was cut by 6 bases, the J end by 0 bases, with 12 bases between. In DNA form, the CDR3 reads TGTGCCAGCAGCAACCGGAGGGGTAGCAATCAGCCCCAGCATTTT. Amino acids: CASSNRRGSNQPQHF.

J is TRBJ1-2 and V is TRBV10-3; 8 bases are shared with TRBD1. The germline CDR1 and CDR2 sequences are ENHRY and SYGVKD. The CDR3 runs 14 residues. With V trimmed by 9 bases and J by 2 bases, 8 bases remained unmatched. Here the CDR3 reads CAISSGQGNYGYTF. The CDR3 DNA follows: TGTGCCATTTCTTCCGGACAGGGAAACTATGGCTACACCTTC.

This clonotype was counted ten times or more. The chain links TRBV7-2 to TRBJ1-1; D possibly corresponds to TRBD1 (6 bases). This CDR3 comprises 14 residues. Trimming took 4 bases from V and 5 from J, leaving 14 bases between them. Germline V gene sequence: CDR1 SGHTA, CDR2 FQGNSA. The CDR3 DNA reads TGTGCCAGCAGCTCCTCGGGACAAGCGACTGAAGCTTTCTTT. This gives the protein CASSSSGQATEAFF.

The J gene is TRBJ2-1, the V gene TRBV24-1; tentatively, D is TRBD1 (8 bases). Germline values: CDR1 KGHDR, CDR2 SFDVKD. The CDR3 has 17 residues. V lost 4 bases, J lost 1 base, and 16 bases lay in between. CDR3 coding DNA: TGTGCCACCAGTGAGGGGGGGACAGGAGTGTCCTACAATGAGCAGTTCTTC. This gives the protein CATSEGGTGVSYNEQFF.

The chain has TRBV11-3 and TRBJ2-1, with 12 bases aligning to TRBD2. V trimming: 5 bases; J trimming: 8 bases; junction bases outside the gene matches: 1. Germline assignment: CDR1 SGHNT and CDR2 YENEEA. This CDR3 contains 13 residues. The CDR3 sequence is CASSRTSGDEQFF. CDR3 nucleotides: TGTGCCAGCAGCCGGACTAGCGGGGATGAGCAGTTCTTC.

The chain has TRBV7-3 and TRBJ2-1, with TRBD1 identical over 10 bases. The CDR3 length is 15 residues. Trimming at V came to 5 bases and at J to 7 bases, leaving 8 bases not matched to a gene. Germline V gives CDR1 SGHTA, CDR2 FQGTGA. The CDR3 DNA follows: TGTGCCAGCAGCATGCCGGGACAGGGGAAGAATGAGCAGTTCTTC. Translating it yields CASSMPGQGKNEQFF.

In this sample, this clonotype turned up a few times. The gene calls are TRBV7-2 and TRBJ2-1, with TRBD2 matching 10 bases. The trim removed 2 bases at V and 5 bases at J, leaving 6 bases unmatched. Looked up from germline, CDR1 is SGHTA and CDR2 is FQGNSA. This CDR3 comprises 16 residues. The CDR3 coding sequence is TGTGCCAGCAGCTTACTTGGACTAGCGGATAACAATGAGCAGTTCTTC. It specifies CASSLLGLADNNEQFF.

This chain uses TRBV2 with TRBJ1-6; D remains unclear. The CDR3 consists of 16 residues. Deletions cut 7 bases from V and 0 bases from J, with 13 bases between. The germline V gene encodes CDR1 SNHLY and CDR2 FYNNEI. CDR3 DNA sequence: TGTGCCAGCATCCACGGGGAGGCCTCCTATAATTCACCCCTCCACTTT. Translated, it gives CASIHGEASYNSPLHF.

This clonotype was found many times. V and J are TRBV14 and TRBJ2-5, with no clear D. This CDR3 comprises 14 residues. Germline values: CDR1 SGHDN, CDR2 FVKESK. The ends were cut back, 5 bases at V and 0 bases at J, with 10 bases in the middle. The CDR3 DNA reads as TGTGCCAGCAGCAATAGACGGAACCAAGAGACCCAGTACTTC. Translated, it gives CASSNRRNQETQYF. Complete variable domain (other parts from reference TRBV14 and TRBJ2-5): EAGVTQFPSHSVIEKGQTVTLRCDPISGHDNLYWYRRVMGKEIKFLLHFVKESKQDESGMPNNRFLAERTGGTYSTLKVQPAELEDSGVYFCASSNRRNQETQYFGPGTRLLVL.

The V gene is TRBV30, the J gene TRBJ1-1; no firm D call. This CDR3 has 18 amino acids. Germline lookup yields CDR1 GTSNPN and CDR2 SVGIG (reference sequence). Deletions cut 4 bases from V and 0 bases from J, with 24 bases between. As DNA, the CDR3 is TGTGCCTGGATAAGGAGTTTTAGCGAACTTACTATGAACACTGAAGCTTTCTTT. This gives the protein CAWIRSFSELTMNTEAFF.

This chain connects TRBV28 to TRBJ1-5; no reliable D call. This CDR3 comprises 16 residues. Germline assignment: CDR1 MDHEN and CDR2 SYDVKM. V lost 2 bases, J lost 0 bases, and 11 bases lay in between. CDR3 bases: TGTGCCAGCAGTTTAGAGGGTGGATTTAGCAATCAGCCCCAGCATTTT. Encoded protein: CASSLEGGFSNQPQHF.

As regards this clonotype: A much larger clone is a single base away; this may be a read error. The chain joins TRBV28 to TRBJ2-4; D gene uncertain. The CDR3 is made up of 14 amino acids. Germline-derived CDR1 and CDR2 are MDHEN and SYDVKM. The V end was cut by 6 bases, the J end by 4 bases, with 13 bases between. CDR3 coding DNA: TGTGCCAGCAGCGCAGAAATAGGGAAAAACATTCAGTACTTC. It translates to CASSAEIGKNIQYF.

The sample holds a few counts of this clonotype. The chain links TRBV12-3 or TRBV12-4 to TRBJ2-3; D call uncertain. CDR3 length: 16 residues. V was clipped by 1 base and J by 2 bases, with 13 bases between them. CDR3 region: CASSLGGMGHTDTQYF. The CDR3 DNA follows: TGTGCCAGCAGTTTAGGAGGAATGGGCCACACAGATACGCAGTATTTT.

The sample holds many counts of this clonotype. V and J are TRBV7-2 and TRBJ1-2, with D hard to call. The germline V gene has CDR1 SGHTA and CDR2 FQGNSA. This CDR3 contains 15 residues. V gave up 3 bases and J gave up 4 bases, with 15 bases separating them. The CDR3 DNA follows: TGTGCCAGCAGCTTGCGAGGCAGCACGGGCTATGGCTACACCTTC. Translating gives CASSLRGSTGYGYTF.

This clonotype was recorded a few times. The rearrangement joins TRBV18 to TRBJ1-6; TRBD1 matches at 8 bases. Germline V gene data show CDR1 as KGHSH and CDR2 as LQKENI. The CDR3 is made up of 15 amino acids. Losses at the gene ends were 2 bases for V and 10 bases for J; bases not matched to a gene: 7. The CDR3 reads CASSPKTGARSPLHF. Written as DNA, the CDR3 is TGTGCCAGCTCACCAAAGACAGGGGCGAGGTCACCCCTCCACTTT.

This clonotype showed up just a few times. The chain carries TRBV5-1 and TRBJ1-1; D is undetermined. V lost 10 bases to trimming and J lost 3 bases, with 16 bases between them. The CDR3 loop spans 13 amino acids. Germline V gives CDR1 SGHRS, CDR2 YFSETQ. The DNA of the CDR3 is TGCGCCCCATGTGACCCGGCGGACACTGAAGCTTTCTTT. This sequence encodes CAPCDPADTEAFF.

This chain uses TRBV19 with TRBJ1-1; the match to TRBD1 covers 7 bases. In germline, CDR1 is LNHDA, CDR2 SQIVND (reference sequence). J gave up 2 bases and V 8 bases, and 11 bases lay outside the gene matches. This CDR3 has 15 residues. The chain's CDR3 is CASQGGGRINTEAFF. CDR3 sequence (DNA): TGTGCCAGTCAGGGGGGGGGACGGATAAACACTGAAGCTTTCTTT. The variable domain in full, completed from reference TRBV19 and TRBJ1-1, reads DGGITQSPKYLFRKEGQNVTLSCEQNLNHDAMYWYRQDPGQGLRLIYYSQIVNDFQKGDIAEGYSVSREKKESFPLTVTSAQKNPTAFYLCASQGGGRINTEAFFGQGTRLTVV.